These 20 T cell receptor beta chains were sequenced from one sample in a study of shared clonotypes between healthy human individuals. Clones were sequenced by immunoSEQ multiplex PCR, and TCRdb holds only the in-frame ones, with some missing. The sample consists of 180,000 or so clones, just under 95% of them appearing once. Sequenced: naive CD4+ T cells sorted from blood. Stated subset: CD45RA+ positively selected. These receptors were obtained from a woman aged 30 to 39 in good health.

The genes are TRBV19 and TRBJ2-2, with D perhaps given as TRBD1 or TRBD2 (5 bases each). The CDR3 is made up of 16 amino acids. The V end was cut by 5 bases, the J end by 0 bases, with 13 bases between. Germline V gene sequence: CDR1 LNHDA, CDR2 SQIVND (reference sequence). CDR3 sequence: CASSPGTFANTGELFF. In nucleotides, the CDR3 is TGTGCCAGTAGTCCAGGGACGTTCGCGAACACCGGGGAGCTGTTTTTT. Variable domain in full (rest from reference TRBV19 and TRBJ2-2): DGGITQSPKYLFRKEGQNVTLSCEQNLNHDAMYWYRQDPGQGLRLIYYSQIVNDFQKGDIAEGYSVSREKKESFPLTVTSAQKNPTAFYLCASSPGTFANTGELFFGEGSRLTVL.

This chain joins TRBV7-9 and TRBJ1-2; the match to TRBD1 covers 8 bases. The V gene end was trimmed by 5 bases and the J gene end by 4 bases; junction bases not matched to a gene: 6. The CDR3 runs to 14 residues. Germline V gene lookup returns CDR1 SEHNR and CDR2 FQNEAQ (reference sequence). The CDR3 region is CASSAGQAAYGYTF. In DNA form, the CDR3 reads TGTGCCAGCAGCGCGGGACAGGCAGCCTATGGCTACACCTTC. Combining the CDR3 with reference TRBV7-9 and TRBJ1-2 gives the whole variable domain DTGVSQNPRHKITKRGQNVTFRCDPISEHNRLYWYRQTLGQGPEFLTYFQNEAQLEKSRLLSDRFSAERPKGSFSTLEIQRTEQGDSAMYLCASSAGQAAYGYTFGSGTRLTVV.

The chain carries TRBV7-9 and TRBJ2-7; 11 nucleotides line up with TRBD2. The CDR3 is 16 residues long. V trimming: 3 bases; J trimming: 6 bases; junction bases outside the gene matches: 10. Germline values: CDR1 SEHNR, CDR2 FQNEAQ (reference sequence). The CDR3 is CASSFKLAGGPSEQYF. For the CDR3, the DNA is TGTGCCAGCAGCTTCAAATTAGCGGGAGGGCCGTCCGAGCAGTACTTC.

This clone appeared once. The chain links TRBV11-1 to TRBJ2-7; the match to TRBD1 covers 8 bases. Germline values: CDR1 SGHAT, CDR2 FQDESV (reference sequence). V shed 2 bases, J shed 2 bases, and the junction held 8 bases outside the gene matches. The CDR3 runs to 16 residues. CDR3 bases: TGTGCCAGCAGCTTATATCGGGCAGGGGGCGCCTACGAGCAGTACTTC. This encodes CASSLYRAGGAYEQYF.

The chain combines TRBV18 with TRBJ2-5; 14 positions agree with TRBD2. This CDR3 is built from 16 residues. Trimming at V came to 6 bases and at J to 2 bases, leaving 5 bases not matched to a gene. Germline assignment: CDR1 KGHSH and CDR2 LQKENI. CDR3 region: CASSGTSGSSQETQYF. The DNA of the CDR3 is TGTGCCAGCTCCGGGACTAGCGGGAGTTCACAAGAGACCCAGTACTTC.

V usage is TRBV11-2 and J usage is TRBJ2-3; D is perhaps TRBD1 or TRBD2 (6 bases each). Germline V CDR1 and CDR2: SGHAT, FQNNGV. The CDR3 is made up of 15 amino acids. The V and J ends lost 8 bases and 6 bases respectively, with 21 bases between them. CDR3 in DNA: TGTGCCAGCCTCCGGGGGCGTTATCGAGACGATACGCAGTATTTT. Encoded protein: CASLRGRYRDDTQYF.

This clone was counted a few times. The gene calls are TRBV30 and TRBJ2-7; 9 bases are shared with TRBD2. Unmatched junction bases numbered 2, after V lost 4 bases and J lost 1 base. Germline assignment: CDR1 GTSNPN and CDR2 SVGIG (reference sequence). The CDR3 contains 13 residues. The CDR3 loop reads CAWTAGGSYEQYF. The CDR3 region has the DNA TGTGCCTGGACAGCGGGAGGATCCTACGAGCAGTACTTC.

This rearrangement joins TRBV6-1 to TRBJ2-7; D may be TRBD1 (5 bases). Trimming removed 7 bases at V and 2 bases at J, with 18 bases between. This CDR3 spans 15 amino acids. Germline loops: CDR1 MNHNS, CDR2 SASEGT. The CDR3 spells CASKGNSNSAYEQYF. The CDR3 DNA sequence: TGTGCCAGCAAGGGGAACAGCAATTCTGCCTACGAGCAGTACTTC.

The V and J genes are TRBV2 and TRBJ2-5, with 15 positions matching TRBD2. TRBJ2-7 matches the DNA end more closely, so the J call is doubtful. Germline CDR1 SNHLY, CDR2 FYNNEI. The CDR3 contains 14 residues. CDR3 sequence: CATGLAGGPSEQYF. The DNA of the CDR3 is TGTGCCACAGGACTAGCGGGAGGGCCCTCCGAGCAGTACTTC.

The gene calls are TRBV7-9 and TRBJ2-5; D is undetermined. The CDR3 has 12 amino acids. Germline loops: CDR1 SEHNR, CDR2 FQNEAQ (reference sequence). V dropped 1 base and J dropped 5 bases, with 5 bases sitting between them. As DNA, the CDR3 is TGTGCCAGCAGCTTAGTTTCGGAGACCCAGTACTTC. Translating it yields CASSLVSETQYF. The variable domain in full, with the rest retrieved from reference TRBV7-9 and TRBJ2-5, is DTGVSQNPRHKITKRGQNVTFRCDPISEHNRLYWYRQTLGQGPEFLTYFQNEAQLEKSRLLSDRFSAERPKGSFSTLEIQRTEQGDSAMYLCASSLVSETQYFGPGTRLLVL.

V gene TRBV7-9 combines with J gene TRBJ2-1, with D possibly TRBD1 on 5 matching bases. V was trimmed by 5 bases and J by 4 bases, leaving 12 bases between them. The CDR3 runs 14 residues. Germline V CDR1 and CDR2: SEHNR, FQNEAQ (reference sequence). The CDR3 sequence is CASSVYRSYNEQFF. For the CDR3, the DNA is TGTGCCAGCAGCGTATACAGGAGTTACAATGAGCAGTTCTTC.

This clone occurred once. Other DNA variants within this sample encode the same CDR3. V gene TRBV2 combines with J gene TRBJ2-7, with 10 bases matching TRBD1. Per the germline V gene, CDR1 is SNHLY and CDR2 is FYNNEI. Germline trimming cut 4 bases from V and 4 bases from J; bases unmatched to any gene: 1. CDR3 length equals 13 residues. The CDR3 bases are TGTGCCAGCAGTGGACAGGGGGCTTACGAGCAGTACTTC. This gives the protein CASSGQGAYEQYF.

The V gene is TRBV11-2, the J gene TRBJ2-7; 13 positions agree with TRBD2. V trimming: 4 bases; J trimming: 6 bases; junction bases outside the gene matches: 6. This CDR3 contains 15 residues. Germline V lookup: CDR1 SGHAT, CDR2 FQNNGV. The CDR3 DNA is TGTGCCAGCAGCTCCCGGACTAGCGGGAGTGGCGAGCAGTACTTC. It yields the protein CASSSRTSGSGEQYF.

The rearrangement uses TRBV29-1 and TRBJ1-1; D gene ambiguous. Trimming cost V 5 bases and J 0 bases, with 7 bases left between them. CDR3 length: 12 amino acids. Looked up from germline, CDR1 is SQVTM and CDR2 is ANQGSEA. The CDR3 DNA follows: TGCAGCGTTCGGACGGTGAACACTGAAGCTTTCTTT. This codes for CSVRTVNTEAFF.

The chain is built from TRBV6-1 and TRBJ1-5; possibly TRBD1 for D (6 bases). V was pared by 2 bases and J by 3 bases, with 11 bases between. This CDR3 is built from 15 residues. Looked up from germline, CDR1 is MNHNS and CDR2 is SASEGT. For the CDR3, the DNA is TGTGCCAGCAGTGAATTCGACAGGTACAATCAGCCCCAGCATTTT. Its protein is CASSEFDRYNQPQHF.

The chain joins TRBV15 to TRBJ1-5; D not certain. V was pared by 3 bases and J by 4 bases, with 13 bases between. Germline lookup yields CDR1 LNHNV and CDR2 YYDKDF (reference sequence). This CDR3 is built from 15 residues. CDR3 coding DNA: TGTGCCACCAGCAGGAAAATAGAAGGGAATCAGCCCCAGCATTTT. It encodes CATSRKIEGNQPQHF.

Here the CDR3 reads CASSLIQTGGSYEQYF. CDR3 in DNA: TGTGCCAGCAGCCTCATTCAGACAGGAGGATCCTACGAGCAGTACTTC. V is TRBV11-2 and J is TRBJ2-7, with D perhaps TRBD1 (6 bases). Germline V gene lookup returns CDR1 SGHAT and CDR2 FQNNGV. The CDR3 extends over 16 amino acids. The ends were cut back, 5 bases at V and 1 base at J, with 18 bases in the middle.

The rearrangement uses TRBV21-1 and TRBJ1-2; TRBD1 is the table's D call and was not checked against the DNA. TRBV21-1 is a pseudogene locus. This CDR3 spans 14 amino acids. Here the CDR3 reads CASSKEFGTGGYTF. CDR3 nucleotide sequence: TGTGCCAGCAGCAAAGAATTCGGGACAGGGGGCTACACCTTC.

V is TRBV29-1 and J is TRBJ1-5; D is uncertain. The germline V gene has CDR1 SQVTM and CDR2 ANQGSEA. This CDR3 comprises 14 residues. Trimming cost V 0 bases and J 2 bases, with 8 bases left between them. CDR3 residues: CSVEEVRGNQPQHF. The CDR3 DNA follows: TGCAGCGTTGAAGAGGTGAGGGGCAATCAGCCCCAGCATTTT.

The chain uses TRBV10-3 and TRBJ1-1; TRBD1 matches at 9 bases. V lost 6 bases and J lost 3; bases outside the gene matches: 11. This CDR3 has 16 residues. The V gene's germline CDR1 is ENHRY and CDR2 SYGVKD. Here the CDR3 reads CAIRPGTGMADTEAFF. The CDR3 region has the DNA TGTGCCATCAGGCCCGGGACAGGGATGGCGGACACTGAAGCTTTCTTT.